The clone carrying this TCR beta chain has only a few counts. V shed 2 bases, J shed 1 base, and the junction held 5 bases outside the gene matches. This CDR3 has 17 amino acids. Germline lookup yields CDR1 KGHDR and CDR2 SFDVKD. Preparation of the TCRbeta library involved a method that used unique molecular identifiers. TCRdb reprocessed the PCR reads with MiXCR, giving one entry per CDR3 protein. The sample yields 700,000 to 850,000 distinct CDR3 sequences, 15% to 20% seen once. This record belongs to a study of T-cell reconstitution after alpha-beta-depleted transplantation in children. The sequencing here drew on PBMCs, mostly from graft donor cells, taken 360 days after TCRalphabeta/CD19-depleted stem cell transplant. This TCR was recovered from a male patient younger than 18 who had a stem cell transplant for acute lymphoblastic leukemia, so the T cells may come from the graft donor. The chain carries TRBV24-1 and TRBJ2-2; 8 bases are a match to TRBD1. CDR3 sequence (DNA): TGTGCCACCAGTGATTGGTGGACAGGGAAGAACACCGGGGAGCTGTTTTTT. It translates to CATSDWWTGKNTGELFF.